A selection of T cell receptor beta chains follows, all from one sample in a study of blood T cells in healthy people across ages. Each CDR3 protein gets one entry after TCRdb re-called the 5' RACE reads with MiXCR. The sample yields around 990,000 distinct CDR3 sequences, under 40% seen once. Sequencing input: blood. The receptors shown here come from a man aged 18 to 35 in good health. Each CDR3 is given with its conserved first and last residue. Fields, in order: D gene, J gene, V gene, clone size, CDR3 DNA, CDR3 protein. A D gene is named only where the DNA matches it firmly. Where a row states a size, it is once, few, many or the class of an expanded clone; other rows omit it.

TRBD2 TRBJ2-3 TRBV7-2 few TGTGCCAGCCAGAGCGGGGGGGCAGATACGCAGTATTTT CASQSGGADTQYF
TRBD1 TRBJ2-5 TRBV3-1 NA TGTGCCAGCAGCCATTGGACAGGGGGCGTACAAGAGACCCAGTACTTC CASSHWTGGVQETQYF
NA TRBJ2-3 TRBV20-1 NA TGCAGTGCTCCTAGATCCGGGACCCTTGAGAATACGCAGTATTTT CSAPRSGTLENTQYF
NA TRBJ1-1 TRBV6-2/TRBV6-3 NA TGTGCCAGCAAACAGGGAGGGAACACTGAAGCTTTCTTT CASKQGGNTEAFF
TRBD1 TRBJ1-1 TRBV5-1 once TGCGCCAGCAGCTTCTCACAGGGGGGTAGGGAAGCTTTCTTT CASSFSQGGREAFF
NA TRBJ1-1 TRBV20-1 NA TGCAGTGCACCCAGGGCAGGGGTCACTGAAGCTTTCTTT CSAPRAGVTEAFF
TRBD1 TRBJ1-3 TRBV20-1 NA TGCAGTGCCAAAGCAGGGGGGCCTGGAAACACCATATATTTT CSAKAGGPGNTIYF
TRBD1 TRBJ2-7 TRBV6-5 NA TGTGCCAGCAGACGACAGGGGATCTCCTACAATGAGCAGTACTTC CASRRQGISYNEQYF
TRBD2 TRBJ2-3 TRBV6-2/TRBV6-3 NA TGTGCCAGCAGGAAGGGACTAGCGGGGCAAGATACGCAGTATTTT CASRKGLAGQDTQYF
TRBD1 TRBJ1-2 TRBV5-1 NA TGCGCCAGCAGCCGACAGGGGGTGGACCCCAGCACTAACTATGGCTACACCTTC CASSRQGVDPSTNYGYTF
NA TRBJ1-1 TRBV6-4 few TGTGCCAGCAGTGACTCCCCAGGGGTGAACACTGAAGCTTTCTTT CASSDSPGVNTEAFF
NA TRBJ1-5 TRBV4-3 few TGCGCCAGCAGCCAAGTTTTCGCCCGAATACAGCCCCAGCATTTT CASSQVFARIQPQHF
NA TRBJ2-5 TRBV11-2 few TGTGCCAGCAGCTTAGGTCACCTTTCCCAAGAGACCCAGTACTTC CASSLGHLSQETQYF
NA TRBJ1-4 TRBV4-2 NA TGTGCCAGCAGCCAAGAGCGGGGGATGAATGAAAAACTGTTTTTT CASSQERGMNEKLFF
NA TRBJ1-1 TRBV9 NA TGTGCCAGCAGCGGGACACAGGGGAACACTGAAGCTTTCTTT CASSGTQGNTEAFF
TRBD2 TRBJ2-1 TRBV7-2 few TGTGCCAGTTACGGGGGGGCGTTTAATGAGCAGTTCTTC CASYGGAFNEQFF
NA TRBJ1-5 TRBV3-1 few TGTGCCAGCAGCCAAGATATAGGGAATCAGCCTCAGCATTTT CASSQDIGNQPQHF
NA TRBJ2-1 TRBV7-8 NA TGTGCCAGCAGCTTAAACAGGGTAGTTGGCGGTGAGCAGTTCTTC CASSLNRVVGGEQFF
NA TRBJ1-2 TRBV5-1 few TGCGCCACCTCGGACAGCTCTAACTATGGCTACACCTTC CATSDSSNYGYTF
TRBD2 TRBJ2-7 TRBV4-3 NA TGCGCCAGCAGCCAAGAAGTGAGTAGCGGGTTCTACGAGCAGTACTTC CASSQEVSSGFYEQYF
TRBD1 TRBJ2-7 TRBV6-2/TRBV6-3 NA TGTGCCAGCACCGGGACAGGGTCGGCGTCCTACGAGCAGTACTTC CASTGTGSASYEQYF
NA TRBJ2-3 TRBV9 few TGTGCCAGCAGCGTAGGACCATACGGAACTGATAGCACAGATACGCAGTATTTT CASSVGPYGTDSTDTQYF
NA TRBJ2-1 TRBV25-1 many TGTGCCAGCAGTGAGCTATATGGGGCCAGCTCCTACAATGAGCAGTTCTTC CASSELYGASSYNEQFF
NA TRBJ2-1 TRBV27 NA TGTGCCAGCAGTTTCCCGGGGAGGCACAATGAGCAGTTCTTC CASSFPGRHNEQFF
TRBD2 TRBJ2-1 TRBV28 few TGTGCCAGCAGTTTGCCGGGACTAGCGTTCTTC CASSLPGLAFF
TRBD1 TRBJ1-2 TRBV6-1 NA TGTGCCAGCAGGCCGGGACAGGGTGTAGGCTCTGGCTACACCTTC CASRPGQGVGSGYTF
NA TRBJ2-3 TRBV20-1 NA TGCAGTGCTAGAGTTCGTGGGGGAGGACAGTATTTT CSARVRGGGQYF
NA TRBJ1-1 TRBV4-3 few TGCGCCAGCAGCCAAGATGAACTGGGAGGCCCTGAAGCTTTCTTT CASSQDELGGPEAFF
TRBD2 TRBJ2-5 TRBV2 NA TGCGCCAGCATCCCTGTTGGGACTAGCGGGGAGCCACGAGAGACCCAGTACTTC CASIPVGTSGEPRETQYF
TRBD1 TRBJ1-2 TRBV27 few TGTGCCAGCAGTCCTCGTCACAGGGGTAACTATGGCTACACCTTC CASSPRHRGNYGYTF
NA TRBJ2-2 TRBV5-1 few TGCGCCAGCAGCTCGGGGGCACCTAACACCGGGGAGCTGTTTTTT CASSSGAPNTGELFF
NA TRBJ2-3 TRBV7-2 few TGTGCCAGCAACCTAGGGTGGGGGGCAGATACGCAGTATTTT CASNLGWGADTQYF
TRBD1 TRBJ2-2 TRBV12-3/TRBV12-4 NA TGTGCCAGCAGAGAAACAGGGGCCACCAACACCAGGGAGCTGTTTTTT CASRETGATNTRELFF
TRBD1 TRBJ1-1 TRBV5-6 NA TGTGCCAGCAGTGGACAGGGGTATGGGGACACTGAAGCTTTCTTT CASSGQGYGDTEAFF
NA TRBJ1-1 TRBV3-1 few TGTGCCAGCAGCTTGACACAGGTGAACACTGAAGCTTTCTTT CASSLTQVNTEAFF
NA TRBJ2-7 TRBV27 few TGTGCCAGCTACAAAAGACAGGCGATCTCCTACGAGCAGTACTTC CASYKRQAISYEQYF
TRBD2 TRBJ2-7 TRBV11-2 few TGTGCCAGCAGCTTAGATCCAGCGGGACCTGCCTACGAGCAGTACTTC CASSLDPAGPAYEQYF
NA TRBJ1-2 TRBV5-1 few TGCGCCAGCAGCTTGGCCTTTGCCTCGGTCAGGGAGGAGAGTGGCTACACCTTC CASSLAFASVREESGYTF
NA TRBJ1-5 TRBV15 NA TGTGCCACCAGCAGCGACTCTGGGGGTTATCAGCCCCAGCATTTT CATSSDSGGYQPQHF
TRBD1 TRBJ2-5 TRBV7-2 NA TGTGCCAGCAGCCATAACAGGGGAAGAGAGACCCAGTACTTC CASSHNRGRETQYF
TRBD1 TRBJ1-1 TRBV2 NA TGTGCCAGCATAGTTAGACATCTGGACAGGGTGAACGCTGAAGCTTTCTTT CASIVRHLDRVNAEAFF
NA TRBJ1-1 TRBV12-3/TRBV12-4 few TGTGCCAGCGGACAGAACACTGAAGCTTTCTTT CASGQNTEAFF
TRBD1 TRBJ1-2 TRBV27 NA TGTGCCAGCAGCAGGGACAGGGGGAGCTACACCTTC CASSRDRGSYTF
NA TRBJ1-2 TRBV29-1 few TGCAGCGTTTCGTTGGGGGATAACTATGGCTACACCTTC CSVSLGDNYGYTF
TRBD1 TRBJ1-5 TRBV7-2 NA TGTGCCAGCAGCGAACGGACAGGGGCGTATGATCAGCCCCAGCATTTT CASSERTGAYDQPQHF
NA TRBJ1-6 TRBV9 NA TGTGCCAGCAGCGTAGGGCAGCTCAATTCACCCCCCCACTTT CASSVGQLNSPPHF
NA TRBJ2-3 TRBV29-1 NA TGCAGCGTTTCCCAACCAGGGGCTAGCGGACCCACAGATACGCAGTATTTT CSVSQPGASGPTDTQYF
NA TRBJ2-3 TRBV4-2 few TGTGCCAGCAGCCAAGATCGGCGGGCCACAGATACGCAGTATTTT CASSQDRRATDTQYF
NA TRBJ2-1 TRBV7-9 many TGTGCCAGCAGTTTAGGGTCTACCTACAATGAGCAGTTCTTC CASSLGSTYNEQFF
NA TRBJ2-1 TRBV15 few TGTGCCACCAGCAGAGATCAAATAGGGAACGAGCAGTTCTTC CATSRDQIGNEQFF
TRBD2 TRBJ2-7 TRBV9 NA TGTGCCAGCAGCGCGGTAGCGGGGGACTACAATGAGCAGTACTTC CASSAVAGDYNEQYF
NA TRBJ2-1 TRBV14 few TGTGCCAGCAGCCAACAGTACGGGGAATTCAATGAGCAGTTCTTC CASSQQYGEFNEQFF
TRBD2 TRBJ2-3 TRBV6-5 NA TGTGCCAGCAGTTACGGACTAGCGGGGGGGCTAAGCACAGATACGCAGTATTTT CASSYGLAGGLSTDTQYF
NA TRBJ2-5 TRBV27 NA TGTGCCAGCAGTTTATCGTTCCGGGAGACCCAGTACTTC CASSLSFRETQYF
NA TRBJ2-3 TRBV9 NA TGTGCCAGCAGCGCCCCGCCGGGAGATACGCAGTATTTT CASSAPPGDTQYF
NA TRBJ1-1 TRBV6-6 NA TGTGCCAGCAGTTACTCGCTAGAGGGGCCAAACACTGAAGCTTTCTTT CASSYSLEGPNTEAFF
NA TRBJ1-2 TRBV28 NA TGTGCCAGCAGTCCCAAGACAGCATCAGGCTACACCTTC CASSPKTASGYTF
NA TRBJ1-5 TRBV4-2 NA TGTGCCAGCAGCCAAGGGTTAGGCAGGGATCAGCCCCAGCATTTT CASSQGLGRDQPQHF
NA TRBJ2-1 TRBV7-2 few TGTGCCAGCAGCTTAGAGGTTCGGTACAATGAGCAGTTCTTC CASSLEVRYNEQFF
NA TRBJ1-1 TRBV10-3 NA TGTGCCATCAGTGAGCAACATTCGAACACTGAAGCTTTCTTT CAISEQHSNTEAFF